This entry lists 25 T cell receptor beta chains sequenced from one sample in a study of blood T cell repertoires in COVID-19. Libraries were prepared by immunoSEQ multiplex PCR; TCRdb keeps only in-frame clonotypes and omits some of them. The sample contains 150,000 to 200,000 clones, more than 75% of which appear only once. The sample consisted of PBMCs or T cells enriched from blood (not recorded which). All receptors derive from a woman aged 45-59 years who had recovered from COVID-19.

The rearrangement joins TRBV4-2 to TRBJ1-3; D perhaps matches TRBD1 (5 bases). The CDR3 loop spans 14 amino acids. The germline V gene encodes CDR1 LGHNA and CDR2 YNFKEQ. V was trimmed by 5 bases and J by 2 bases, leaving 10 bases between them. CDR3 coding DNA: TGTGCCAGCAGCAATTCCAGGGCTGGAAACACCATATATTTT. It specifies CASSNSRAGNTIYF.

The chain carries TRBV7-2 and TRBJ2-2; no clear D gene. The CDR3 length is 11 residues. V dropped 2 bases and J dropped 7 bases, with 2 bases sitting between them. Germline CDR1 is SGHTA and CDR2 is FQGNSA. The CDR3 spells CASSLRGELFF. The CDR3 region has the DNA TGTGCCAGCAGCTTACGCGGGGAGCTGTTTTTT.

This clone has just one count. The V call is TRBV4-2, the J call TRBJ2-3; D gene unclear. V was trimmed by 0 bases and J by 4 bases, leaving 8 bases between them. Germline values: CDR1 LGHNA, CDR2 YNFKEQ. The CDR3 sequence is 14 residues long. For the CDR3, the DNA is TGTGCCAGCAGCCAAGACCCCTTAGCAGATACGCAGTATTTT. Translated: CASSQDPLADTQYF.

Concerning this clone itself: Other DNA sequences in the same sample also yield this CDR3. CDR3 coding DNA: TGCGCCAGCAGCTTGACGGGAAACACTGAAGCTTTCTTT. It encodes CASSLTGNTEAFF. V and J are TRBV5-1 and TRBJ1-1; D is unresolved. This CDR3 is built from 13 residues. Per the germline V gene, CDR1 is SGHRS and CDR2 is YFSETQ. Trimming removed 1 base from V and 2 bases from J, with 6 bases in between.

This sequence joins TRBV15 and TRBJ2-1; the match to TRBD2 covers 8 bases. Losses at the gene ends were 0 bases for V and 4 bases for J; bases not matched to a gene: 5. Germline lookup yields CDR1 LNHNV and CDR2 YYDKDF (reference sequence). The length of the CDR3 is 16 residues. CDR3 bases: TGTGCCACCAGCAGAGATAACGGACTAGCTTACAATGAGCAGTTCTTC. This sequence encodes CATSRDNGLAYNEQFF. Supplemented by reference TRBV15 and TRBJ2-1, the full variable domain reads DAMVIQNPRYQVTQFGKPVTLSCSQTLNHNVMYWYQQKSSQAPKLLFHYYDKDFNNEADTPDNFQSRRPNTSFCFLDIRSPGLGDTAMYLCATSRDNGLAYNEQFFGPGTRLTVL.

The V call is TRBV28, the J call TRBJ2-1, with 12 positions matching TRBD2. Germline CDR1 is MDHEN and CDR2 is SYDVKM. V lost 1 base, J lost 11 bases, and 6 bases stayed unmatched. The CDR3 covers 15 residues. CDR3 amino acids: CASSLFPGLAGQQFF. Written as DNA, the CDR3 is TGTGCCAGCAGTTTATTTCCAGGACTAGCGGGGCAGCAGTTCTTC.

This chain uses TRBV18 with TRBJ2-7; 10 positions match TRBD1. CDR3 length equals 16 residues. V lost 5 bases, J lost 6 bases, and 13 bases stayed unmatched. Germline CDR1 KGHSH, CDR2 LQKENI. CDR3 sequence reads: CASSSGGTGAIREQYF. The CDR3 nucleotides are TGTGCCAGCTCATCCGGTGGGACAGGGGCGATCCGCGAGCAGTACTTC.

The genes are TRBV5-8 and TRBJ2-4, with TRBD1 matching over 8 bases. Germline-derived CDR1 and CDR2 are SGHTS and YDEGEE. The CDR3 covers 13 residues. Unmatched junction bases numbered 3, after V lost 7 bases and J lost 3 bases. CDR3 region: CASSTGGKNIQYF. The DNA of the CDR3 is TGTGCCAGCTCTACAGGGGGCAAAAACATTCAGTACTTC.

The chain uses TRBV15 and TRBJ1-4; 10 bases agree with TRBD1. The junction had 12 bases not matched to a gene; V was cut back by 3 bases and J by 8 bases. The CDR3 is made up of 17 amino acids. In germline, CDR1 is LNHNV, CDR2 YYDKDF (reference sequence). In DNA, the CDR3 is TGTGCCACCAGCAGTTCCCGGGACAGGGGACGGGGCGAAAAACTGTTTTTT. Its translation is CATSSSRDRGRGEKLFF.

The CDR3 nucleotides are TGTGCCAGCAGTTACTCGAGGGATCACGAGACCCAGTACTTC. This encodes CASSYSRDHETQYF. V is TRBV6-5 and J is TRBJ2-5; D may be TRBD2 (5 bases). Trimming took 0 bases from V and 5 from J, leaving 10 bases between them. The CDR3 spans 14 residues. Germline CDR1 MNHEY, CDR2 SVGAGI.

V is TRBV5-1 and J is TRBJ2-3; TRBD2 matches at 7 bases. The V gene's germline CDR1 is SGHRS and CDR2 YFSETQ. With V trimmed by 5 bases and J by 2 bases, 5 bases remained unmatched. CDR3 length: 14 residues. The CDR3 DNA follows: TGCGCCAGCAGTATTCGGGAGGCCACAGATACGCAGTATTTT. This codes for CASSIREATDTQYF.

The chain uses TRBV7-2 and TRBJ2-7, with unresolved D. CDR3 length: 15 residues. Trimming pared 4 bases from V and 0 bases from J, leaving 13 bases between. Germline V CDR1 and CDR2: SGHTA, FQGNSA. CDR3 in DNA: TGTGCCAGCAGCTCTTCGCAGGTGACCTCCTACGAGCAGTACTTC. Translating gives CASSSSQVTSYEQYF.

The chain links TRBV29-1 to TRBJ1-1, with TRBD1 matching over 9 bases. The V gene's germline CDR1 is SQVTM and CDR2 ANQGSEA. The CDR3 is made up of 13 amino acids. J gave up 0 bases and V 6 bases, and 2 bases lay outside the gene matches. The CDR3, as DNA: TGCAGCGTCGGGACAGGGATGAACACTGAAGCTTTCTTT. Amino acids: CSVGTGMNTEAFF. The variable domain in full, with the rest retrieved from reference TRBV29-1 and TRBJ1-1, is SAVISQKPSRDICQRGTSLTIQCQVDSQVTMMFWYRQQPGQSLTLIATANQGSEATYESGFVIDKFPISRPNLTFSTLTVSNMSPEDSSIYLCSVGTGMNTEAFFGQGTRLTVV.

The DNA of the CDR3 is TGTGCCAGCAGCTCCCCCGGGCTAGCGGGAGGGCCCCTGACAGGGTTCTTC. It is translated as CASSSPGLAGGPLTGFF. J is TRBJ2-1 and V is TRBV7-9, with 12 bases lining up with TRBD2. The CDR3 loop spans 17 amino acids. The junction had 19 bases not matched to a gene; V was cut back by 4 bases and J by 15 bases. The germline V gene has CDR1 SEHNR and CDR2 FQNEAQ (reference sequence).

The chain couples TRBV7-3 to TRBJ2-7, with 7 bases that match TRBD2. The CDR3 extends over 13 amino acids. Germline loops: CDR1 SGHTA, CDR2 FQGTGA. The J segment lost 11 bases and the V segment lost 1 base, leaving 8 bases of the junction unmatched. The CDR3 DNA reads TGTGCCAGCAGCTTAAGTCCCGGGGGGTTGGAGTACTTC. As protein: CASSLSPGGLEYF. The whole variable domain, filled in from reference TRBV7-3 and TRBJ2-7, reads GAGVSQTPSNKVTEKGKYVELRCDPISGHTALYWYRQSLGQGPEFLIYFQGTGAADDSGLPNDRFFAVRPEGSVSTLKIQRTERGDSAVYLCASSLSPGGLEYFGPGTRLTVT.

The chain carries TRBV19 and TRBJ2-3; 7 bases agree with TRBD2. J lost 2 bases, V lost 5 bases, and 10 bases had no gene match. The CDR3 is 16 amino acids. CDR1 is LNHDA and CDR2 is SQIVND in the germline V gene (reference sequence). The CDR3 coding sequence is TGTGCCAGTAGTCCCCGTGCAGCGGGGTCCACAGATACGCAGTATTTT. Its translation: CASSPRAAGSTDTQYF.

Worth noting for this clone: The sample holds other DNA sequences that translate to the same CDR3. The chain employs TRBV6-5 and TRBJ1-1, with D hard to call. The V gene lost 0 bases and the J gene lost 1 base, with 6 bases spanning the gap. Germline V lookup: CDR1 MNHEY, CDR2 SVGAGI. The CDR3 loop spans 14 amino acids. This chain's CDR3 is CASSYSAGNTEAFF. The CDR3 bases are TGTGCCAGCAGTTACTCTGCAGGGAACACTGAAGCTTTCTTT.

This clone came up once. This chain joins TRBV7-3 and TRBJ1-6; tentatively, D is TRBD1 (5 bases). CDR3 length: 15 residues. The germline V gene encodes CDR1 SGHTA and CDR2 FQGTGA. Trimming shortened V by 2 bases and J by 7 bases, and 12 bases separated the two germline ends. The CDR3, as DNA: TGTGCCAGCAGCTTAGGTTCAGGGATGAATTCACCCCTCCACTTT. Protein sequence: CASSLGSGMNSPLHF.

This chain links TRBV30 with TRBJ1-1; D is undetermined. CDR3 length equals 13 residues. Deletions cut 0 bases from V and 6 bases from J, with 11 bases between. Germline V gives CDR1 GTSNPN, CDR2 SVGIG (reference sequence). The DNA of the CDR3 is TGTGCCTGGAGTGTGAGCTCAGCGGCTGAAGCTTTCTTT. This encodes CAWSVSSAAEAFF. Filled out from reference TRBV30 and TRBJ1-1, the complete variable domain reads SQTIHQWPATLVQPVGSPLSLECTVEGTSNPNLYWYRQAAGRGLQLLFYSVGIGQISSEVPQNLSASRPQDRQFILSSKKLLLSDSGFYLCAWSVSSAAEAFFGQGTRLTVV.

The gene calls are TRBV7-6 and TRBJ2-1, with TRBD2 matching over 10 bases. CDR1 is SGHVS and CDR2 is FNYEAQ in the germline V gene. Losses at the gene ends were 1 base for V and 6 bases for J; bases not matched to a gene: 3. The CDR3 has 15 residues. The DNA for the CDR3 is TGTGCCAGCAGCTTAGTGGCTAGCGGGAGCAATGAGCAGTTCTTC. It codes for CASSLVASGSNEQFF.

V and J are TRBV7-8 and TRBJ1-1, with TRBD1 matching over 10 bases. The germline V gene encodes CDR1 SGHVS and CDR2 FQNEAQ. The length of the CDR3 is 16 residues. After removal of 1 base from V and 8 bases from J, the junction contained 10 bases not matched to a gene. CDR3 coding DNA: TGTGCCAGCAGCTTAGGACCCCCCGGGACAGGGGTCGAAGCTTTCTTT. Amino acids: CASSLGPPGTGVEAFF.

The genes are TRBV3-1 (or the pseudogene TRBV3-2) and TRBJ2-2, with D possibly matching TRBD2 (5 bases). The germline CDR1 and CDR2 sequences are LGHDT and YNNKEL (reference sequence). Trimming stripped 6 bases from V and 7 bases from J, with 15 bases between. The length of the CDR3 is 14 residues. Written as DNA, the CDR3 is TGTGCCAGCAGTCCCCGAGGGCCCAGCGGGGAGCTGTTTTTT. Translating it yields CASSPRGPSGELFF.

The chain combines TRBV7-9 with TRBJ1-1; D is possibly TRBD1 (6 bases). Trimming stripped 5 bases from V and 7 bases from J, with 14 bases between. The CDR3 sequence is 13 residues long. Germline CDR1 is SEHNR and CDR2 is FQNEAQ (reference sequence). The CDR3 reads CASSQQGYLEAFF. Written as DNA, the CDR3 is TGTGCCAGCAGCCAACAGGGTTACCTTGAAGCTTTCTTT.

This clone was recorded only once. The rearrangement joins TRBV28 to TRBJ2-2, with 7 bases matching TRBD1. Losses at the gene ends were 5 bases for V and 3 bases for J; bases not matched to a gene: 21. The CDR3 runs to 20 residues. Germline CDR1 and CDR2: MDHEN and SYDVKM. The CDR3 nucleotides are TGTGCCAGCAGTACCCCGACAGGGCGAGGGCGGCCCAGAGACACCGGGGAGCTGTTTTTT. Amino acid sequence: CASSTPTGRGRPRDTGELFF.

There are many counts of this clone. This chain joins TRBV4-3 and TRBJ1-3; D may be TRBD1 (6 bases). The germline V gene encodes CDR1 LGHNA and CDR2 YSLEER. This CDR3 is built from 18 residues. The V end lost 3 bases, the J end lost 3 bases, and 21 bases lay between the germline ends. The CDR3 protein is CASSHAGGGEGRGNTIYF. As DNA, the CDR3 is TGCGCCAGCAGCCACGCGGGGGGGGGCGAAGGACGTGGAAACACCATATATTTT.